This T cell receptor (beta chain) was captured by sequencing in a study of cytomegalovirus exposure and HLA in healthy donors. PCR was performed using 60 Vbeta and 13 Jbeta primers. This table comes from immunoSEQ multiplex PCR, and its TCRdb copy is limited to in-frame clones, with some not included. Among just under 250,000 clones listed, about four fifths were seen once. Healthy bone marrow donors made up the donor group. Comment on this clone: Its target is not known.

Study observations and caveats: A link between a missense DCLRE1C variant and TCR beta V- and J-gene trimming emerged from a later analysis. Cytomegalovirus-associated TCR beta chains were listed, numbering under 200.

This CDR3 is 14 amino acids long. Deletions cut 11 bases from V and 1 base from J, with 15 bases between. The V gene's germline CDR1 is SEHNR and CDR2 FQNEAQ (reference sequence). V gene TRBV7-9 combines with J gene TRBJ2-1; a weak D match, TRBD1 (5 bases). This sequence originates from a middle-aged woman in good health and CMV-seropositive. Sequencing input: PBMCs. The DNA of the CDR3 is TGTGCCGCGACAGTCGGGCTATCCTACAATGAGCAGTTCTTC. Its translation is CAATVGLSYNEQFF.